Shown below are 8 T cell receptor beta chains from a single sample sequenced in a study of blood T cells in healthy people across ages. Together with a sample-barcoded 5' primer, a J-beta primer mix was included in a second PCR lasting about 7 to 11 cycles. TCRdb independently ran MiXCR on the 5' RACE reads; one entry per CDR3 protein. The sample shows approximately 830,000 distinct CDR3 sequences, under 80% of them seen only once. The source material was blood. The receptors come from a man aged 30-40 years in good health.

The chain's CDR3 is CASSVGSYGYTF. The DNA for the CDR3 is TGTGCCAGCAGCGTTGGAAGCTATGGCTACACCTTC. V gene TRBV9 combines with J gene TRBJ1-2; the D is unclear. CDR3 length: 12 residues. V was shortened by 2 bases and J by 4 bases, with 6 bases between the two germline ends. Germline lookup yields CDR1 SGDLS and CDR2 YYNGEE.

The chain uses TRBV10-3 and TRBJ2-1; D is tentatively TRBD1 or TRBD2 (5 bases each). V was shortened by 2 bases and J by 2 bases, with 7 bases between the two germline ends. The germline V gene has CDR1 ENHRY and CDR2 SYGVKD. The CDR3 runs to 14 residues. The CDR3 here is CAISERGPYNEQFF. The CDR3 bases are TGTGCCATCAGTGAGAGGGGACCCTACAATGAGCAGTTCTTC.

V and J are TRBV5-1 and TRBJ2-5; no definite D call. Germline CDR1 SGHRS, CDR2 YFSETQ. The CDR3 runs 15 residues. V lost 0 bases to trimming and J lost 3 bases, with 12 bases between them. CDR3 in DNA: TGCGCCAGCAGCTTGGCTGGTCGCGCTGAAGAGACCCAGTACTTC. Protein sequence: CASSLAGRAEETQYF.

This rearrangement joins TRBV6-1 to TRBJ1-2; D is ambiguous. Germline CDR1 is MNHNS and CDR2 is SASEGT. Deletions cut 2 bases from V and 7 bases from J, with 8 bases between. This CDR3 is built from 12 residues. This chain's CDR3 is CASSEWGSGYTF. CDR3 DNA: TGTGCCAGCAGTGAATGGGGAAGTGGCTACACCTTC.

V and J are TRBV10-3 and TRBJ2-4, with 11 bases matching TRBD1. The V segment lost 8 bases and the J segment 9 bases; nucleotides outside the gene matches: 6. The CDR3 consists of 13 residues. Germline CDR1 is ENHRY and CDR2 is SYGVKD. Here the CDR3 reads CAIGGDRGGIQYF. The CDR3 bases are TGTGCCATCGGTGGGGACAGGGGGGGCATTCAGTACTTC.

J is TRBJ1-4 and V is TRBV9, with unresolved D. The CDR3 runs 11 residues. The V gene lost 7 bases and the J gene lost 5 bases, with 6 bases spanning the gap. The germline V gene has CDR1 SGDLS and CDR2 YYNGEE. DNA of the CDR3: TGTGCCAGCGCGAGCAATGAAAAACTGTTTTTT. Translated, it gives CASASNEKLFF.

The rearrangement links TRBV3-1 to TRBJ2-1; TRBD1 or TRBD2 may be the D gene (5 bases each). This CDR3 has 17 amino acids. The V end lost 3 bases, the J end lost 0 bases, and 15 bases lay between the germline ends. Germline assignment: CDR1 LGHDT and CDR2 YNNKEL (reference sequence). The CDR3: CASSQGVAYGSYNEQFF. CDR3 coding DNA: TGTGCCAGCAGCCAGGGGGTAGCTTACGGCTCCTACAATGAGCAGTTCTTC.

The CDR3 coding sequence is TGTGCCAGCAGTTGGAATAGTCCTCCCACAGATACGCAGTATTTT. Encoded protein: CASSWNSPPTDTQYF. J is TRBJ2-3 and V is TRBV6-5; D uncertain. This CDR3 comprises 15 residues. Per the germline V gene, CDR1 is MNHEY and CDR2 is SVGAGI. V was pared by 4 bases and J by 2 bases, with 13 bases between.